This paragraph covers one T cell receptor beta chain sequence. As yet, its antigen is unknown. The data derive from a study of cytomegalovirus exposure and HLA in healthy donors. Overall study context: HLA-typed donors were the source of around 87 million unique TCRs, which an early data release held.

Germline CDR1 and CDR2: SGHVS and FQNEAQ. V lost 8 bases, J lost 4 bases, and 14 bases stayed unmatched. This CDR3 contains 18 residues. Notes on the study in general: Using the classifier, cytomegalovirus status was reportedly diagnosed with high specificity and sensitivity.

PCR amplification relied on 60 Vbeta primers (plus 13 Jbeta primers). Data came from immunoSEQ multiplex PCR; TCRdb stores just in-frame clones and leaves some out. The sample carries 150,000 or so clones, around two thirds recorded once. This chain links TRBV7-8 with TRBJ2-2; 12 bases align to TRBD2. The receptor was derived from a woman between 18 and 30 years old in good health and CMV-seronegative. Specimen: PBMCs. The DNA for the CDR3 is TGTGCCAGCCTTCGGGCTAGCGGGAGGGCCGGGGGCACCGGGGAGCTGTTTTTT. Its translation: CASLRASGRAGGTGELFF.